This TCR beta chain was sequenced for a study of Tregs in tolerant kidney transplant recipients. For this clone: The read stops 3 residues short of the end of the CDR3; the missing end is completed from the germline J gene.

Mixed chimerism was transient after nonmyeloablative marrow transplants from related graft donors. CD4+CD25+CD127- Tregs, CD4+CD25- non-Tregs, CD4 and CD8 cells were sorted. The method was immunoSEQ multiplex PCR; TCRdb's version includes in-frame clones alone and lacks a portion of them. The sample table includes tens of thousands of clones. Germline V gene sequence: CDR1 KGHSH, CDR2 LQKENI. Trimming pared 8 bases from V and 1 base from J, leaving 12 bases between. The length of the CDR3 is 13 residues. This chain joins TRBV18 and TRBJ2-7; tentative D call: TRBD1 (6 bases). The TCR sequence derives from a human patient who received a combined kidney and bone marrow transplant. Some T cells may be graft donor cells. Sequencing was performed on CD4+ T cells from blood (PBMCs), taken 24 months after the transplant. Partial CDR3 DNA: TGTGCCAGCCAAGCAGGGGAATCCTACGAG. Its protein is CASQAGESYE. The whole CDR3 protein reads CASQAGESYEQYF.